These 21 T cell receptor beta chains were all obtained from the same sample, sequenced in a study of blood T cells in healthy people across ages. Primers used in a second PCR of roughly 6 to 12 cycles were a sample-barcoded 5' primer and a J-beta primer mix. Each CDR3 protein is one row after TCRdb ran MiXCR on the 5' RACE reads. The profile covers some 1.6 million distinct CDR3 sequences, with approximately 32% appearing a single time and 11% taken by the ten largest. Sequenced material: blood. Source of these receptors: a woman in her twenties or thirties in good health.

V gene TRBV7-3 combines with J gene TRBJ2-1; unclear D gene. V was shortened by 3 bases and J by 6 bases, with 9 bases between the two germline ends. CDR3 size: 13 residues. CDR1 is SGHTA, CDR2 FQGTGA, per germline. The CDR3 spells CASSFGSLNEQFF. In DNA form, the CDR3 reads TGTGCCAGCAGCTTTGGTTCCCTCAATGAGCAGTTCTTC.

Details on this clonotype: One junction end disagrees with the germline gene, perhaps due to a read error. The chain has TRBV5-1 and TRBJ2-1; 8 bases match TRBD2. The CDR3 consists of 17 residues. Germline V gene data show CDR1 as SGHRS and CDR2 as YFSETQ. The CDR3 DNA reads TGCGCCGGCAGCTTGTTTAGCGGGGCCTTGTCCTACAATGAGCAGTTCTTC. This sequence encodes CAGSLFSGALSYNEQFF.

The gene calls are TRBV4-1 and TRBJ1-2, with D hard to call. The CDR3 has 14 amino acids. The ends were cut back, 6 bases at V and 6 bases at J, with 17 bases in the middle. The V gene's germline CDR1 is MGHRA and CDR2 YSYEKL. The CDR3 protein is CASSPTGPVNGYTF. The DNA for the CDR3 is TGCGCCAGCAGTCCGACCGGGCCCGTGAATGGCTACACCTTC.

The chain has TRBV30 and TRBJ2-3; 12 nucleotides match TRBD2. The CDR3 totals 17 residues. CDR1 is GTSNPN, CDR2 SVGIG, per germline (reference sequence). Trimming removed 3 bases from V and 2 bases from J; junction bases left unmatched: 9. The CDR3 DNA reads TGTGCCTGGAGGACTAGCGGGAGTTTTACCACCACAGATACGCAGTATTTT. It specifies CAWRTSGSFTTTDTQYF.

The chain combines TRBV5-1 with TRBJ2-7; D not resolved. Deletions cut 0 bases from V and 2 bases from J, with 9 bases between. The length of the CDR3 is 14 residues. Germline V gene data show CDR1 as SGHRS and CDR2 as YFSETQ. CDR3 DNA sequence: TGCGCCAGCAGCTTGGAAAGTCTTCCCTACGAGCAGTACTTC. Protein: CASSLESLPYEQYF.

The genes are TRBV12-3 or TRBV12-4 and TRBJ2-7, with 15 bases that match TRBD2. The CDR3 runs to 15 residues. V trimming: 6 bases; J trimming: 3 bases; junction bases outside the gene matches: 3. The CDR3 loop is CASRGGLAGGYEQYF. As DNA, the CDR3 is TGTGCCAGCAGGGGGGGACTAGCGGGGGGCTACGAGCAGTACTTC.

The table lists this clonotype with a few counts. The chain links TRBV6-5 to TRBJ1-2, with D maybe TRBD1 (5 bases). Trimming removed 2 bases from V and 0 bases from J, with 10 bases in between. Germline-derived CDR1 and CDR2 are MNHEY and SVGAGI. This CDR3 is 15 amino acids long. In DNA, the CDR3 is TGTGCCAGCAGTTACGGCAGGGAGACTAACTATGGCTACACCTTC. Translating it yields CASSYGRETNYGYTF.

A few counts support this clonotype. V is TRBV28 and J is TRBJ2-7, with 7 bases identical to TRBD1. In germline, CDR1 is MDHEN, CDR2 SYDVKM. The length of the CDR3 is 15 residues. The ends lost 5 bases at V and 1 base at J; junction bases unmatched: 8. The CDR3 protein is CASSLGTDLSYEQYF. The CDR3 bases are TGTGCCAGCAGTCTGGGGACAGACCTTTCCTACGAGCAGTACTTC.

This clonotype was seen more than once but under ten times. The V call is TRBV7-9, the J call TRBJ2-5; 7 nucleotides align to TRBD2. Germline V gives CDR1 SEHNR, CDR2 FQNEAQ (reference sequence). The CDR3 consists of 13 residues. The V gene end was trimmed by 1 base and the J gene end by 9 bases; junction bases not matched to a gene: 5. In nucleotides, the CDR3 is TGTGCCAGCAGCTTAGAGGCGGGAGTGGCCCAGTACTTC. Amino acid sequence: CASSLEAGVAQYF.

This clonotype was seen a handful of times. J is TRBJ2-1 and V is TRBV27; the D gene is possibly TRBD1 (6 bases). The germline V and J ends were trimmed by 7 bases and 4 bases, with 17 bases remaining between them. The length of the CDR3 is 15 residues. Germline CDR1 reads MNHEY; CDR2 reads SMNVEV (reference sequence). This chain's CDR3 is CASTSGVGVYNEQFF. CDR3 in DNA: TGTGCCAGCACTTCAGGGGTAGGGGTTTACAATGAGCAGTTCTTC.

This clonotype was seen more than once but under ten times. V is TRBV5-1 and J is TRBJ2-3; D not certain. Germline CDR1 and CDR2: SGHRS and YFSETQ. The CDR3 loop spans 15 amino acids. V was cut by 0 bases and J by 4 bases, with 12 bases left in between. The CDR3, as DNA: TGCGCCAGCAGCTTGGCCGGCCCGCAGGCAGATACGCAGTATTTT. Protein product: CASSLAGPQADTQYF.

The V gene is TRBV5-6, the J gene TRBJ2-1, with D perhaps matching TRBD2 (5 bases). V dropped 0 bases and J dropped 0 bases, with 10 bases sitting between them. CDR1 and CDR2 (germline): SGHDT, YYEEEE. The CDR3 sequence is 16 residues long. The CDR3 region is CASSLEGGSSYNEQFF. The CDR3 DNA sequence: TGTGCCAGCAGCTTGGAGGGCGGGTCCTCCTACAATGAGCAGTTCTTC.

The CDR3 here is CSATPREERDSPSYEQYF. CDR3 sequence (DNA): TGCAGTGCTACCCCACGGGAGGAGCGGGATTCCCCCTCCTACGAGCAGTACTTC. The gene calls are TRBV20-1 and TRBJ2-7, with 7 nucleotides matching TRBD2. The CDR3 spans 18 residues. V shed 4 bases, J shed 0 bases, and the junction held 18 bases outside the gene matches. Germline CDR1 is DFQATT and CDR2 is SNEGSKA (reference sequence).

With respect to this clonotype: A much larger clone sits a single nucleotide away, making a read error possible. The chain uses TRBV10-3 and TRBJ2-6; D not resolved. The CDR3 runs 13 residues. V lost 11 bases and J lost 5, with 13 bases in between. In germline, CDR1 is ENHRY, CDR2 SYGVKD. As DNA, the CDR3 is TGTGCCGCCGCGGAGTACAGGGCCAACGTCCTGACTTTC. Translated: CAAAEYRANVLTF.

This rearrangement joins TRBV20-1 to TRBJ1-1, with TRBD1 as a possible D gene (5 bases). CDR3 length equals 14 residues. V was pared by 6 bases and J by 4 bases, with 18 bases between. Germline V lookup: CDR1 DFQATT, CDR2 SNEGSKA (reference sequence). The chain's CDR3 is CSATSPGKFTEAFF. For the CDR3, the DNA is TGCAGTGCCACTTCGCCAGGGAAATTCACTGAAGCTTTCTTT.

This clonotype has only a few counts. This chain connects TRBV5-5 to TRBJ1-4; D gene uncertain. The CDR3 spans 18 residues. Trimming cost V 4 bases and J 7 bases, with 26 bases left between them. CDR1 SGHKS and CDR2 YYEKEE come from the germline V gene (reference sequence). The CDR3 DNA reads TGTGCCAGCAGCCCCTTGTTATTCCCCCGCCGGGGAGGTGAAAAACTGTTTTTT. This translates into CASSPLLFPRRGGEKLFF.

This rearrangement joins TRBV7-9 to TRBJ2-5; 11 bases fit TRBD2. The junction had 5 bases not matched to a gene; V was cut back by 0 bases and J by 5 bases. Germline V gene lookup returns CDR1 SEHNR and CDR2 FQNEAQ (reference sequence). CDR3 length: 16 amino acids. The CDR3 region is CASSLALAGGSETQYF. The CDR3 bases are TGTGCCAGCAGCTTAGCCCTAGCGGGGGGTTCTGAGACCCAGTACTTC. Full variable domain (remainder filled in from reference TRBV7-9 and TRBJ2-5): DTGVSQNPRHKITKRGQNVTFRCDPISEHNRLYWYRQTLGQGPEFLTYFQNEAQLEKSRLLSDRFSAERPKGSFSTLEIQRTEQGDSAMYLCASSLALAGGSETQYFGPGTRLLVL.

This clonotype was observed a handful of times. CDR3 sequence (DNA): TGCAGTGCTAGAGATGTTGTAGCGGGAGTTTTTGGGACCCAGTACTTC. As protein: CSARDVVAGVFGTQYF. The chain uses TRBV20-1 and TRBJ2-7, with 9 positions matching TRBD2. The end of the DNA fits TRBJ2-5 better, so the J call may be wrong. Germline assignment: CDR1 DFQATT and CDR2 SNEGSKA (reference sequence). The CDR3 totals 16 residues.

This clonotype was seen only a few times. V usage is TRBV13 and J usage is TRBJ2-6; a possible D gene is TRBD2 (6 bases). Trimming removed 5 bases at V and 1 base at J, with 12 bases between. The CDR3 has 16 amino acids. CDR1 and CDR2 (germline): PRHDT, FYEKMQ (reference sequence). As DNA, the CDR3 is TGTGCCAGCAGCCCGAACGGAGGGTCTGGGGCCAACGTCCTGACTTTC. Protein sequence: CASSPNGGSGANVLTF.

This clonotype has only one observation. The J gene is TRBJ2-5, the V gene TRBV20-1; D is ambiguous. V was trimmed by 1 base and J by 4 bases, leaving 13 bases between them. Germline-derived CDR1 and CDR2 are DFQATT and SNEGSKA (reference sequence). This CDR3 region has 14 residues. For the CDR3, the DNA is TGCAGTGCTAGAGGGGTAACCTCTCGAGAGACCCAGTACTTC. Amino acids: CSARGVTSRETQYF.

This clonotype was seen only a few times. CDR3 residues: CASSYDRGLNEQFF. The CDR3 DNA reads TGTGCCAGCAGTTACGACAGGGGGCTTAATGAGCAGTTCTTC. This rearrangement joins TRBV6-6 to TRBJ2-1, with 10 positions matching TRBD1. Trimming at V came to 2 bases and at J to 7 bases, leaving 2 bases not matched to a gene. CDR1 and CDR2 from the germline V gene are MNHNY and SVGAGI (reference sequence). CDR3 length: 14 amino acids.